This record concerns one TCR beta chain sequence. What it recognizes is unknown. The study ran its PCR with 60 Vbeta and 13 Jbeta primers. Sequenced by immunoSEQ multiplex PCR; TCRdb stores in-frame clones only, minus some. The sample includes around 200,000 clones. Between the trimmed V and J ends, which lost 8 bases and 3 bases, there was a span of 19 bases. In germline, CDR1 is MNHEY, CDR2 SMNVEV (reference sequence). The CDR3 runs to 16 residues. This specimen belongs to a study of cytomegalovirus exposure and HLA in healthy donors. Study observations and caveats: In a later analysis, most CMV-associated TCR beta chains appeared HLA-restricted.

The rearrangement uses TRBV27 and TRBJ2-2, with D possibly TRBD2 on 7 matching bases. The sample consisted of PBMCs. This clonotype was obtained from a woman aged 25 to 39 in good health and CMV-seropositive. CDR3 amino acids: CASRQGGGPYTGELFF. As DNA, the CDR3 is TGTGCCAGCCGACAAGGGGGGGGGCCTTACACCGGGGAGCTGTTTTTT.